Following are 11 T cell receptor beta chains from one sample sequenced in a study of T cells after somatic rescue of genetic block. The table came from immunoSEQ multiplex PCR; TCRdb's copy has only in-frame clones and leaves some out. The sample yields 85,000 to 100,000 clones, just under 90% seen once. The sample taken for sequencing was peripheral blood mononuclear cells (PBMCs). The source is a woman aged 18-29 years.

The CDR3 bases are TGTGCCAGCAGCGGCGCCGGGACAGGGCTTGGCTACACCTTC. It codes for CASSGAGTGLGYTF. The rearrangement uses TRBV27 and TRBJ1-2, with 9 bases identical to TRBD1. Germline CDR1 reads MNHEY; CDR2 reads SMNVEV (reference sequence). The CDR3 loop spans 14 amino acids. The trim removed 6 bases at V and 7 bases at J, leaving 9 bases unmatched.

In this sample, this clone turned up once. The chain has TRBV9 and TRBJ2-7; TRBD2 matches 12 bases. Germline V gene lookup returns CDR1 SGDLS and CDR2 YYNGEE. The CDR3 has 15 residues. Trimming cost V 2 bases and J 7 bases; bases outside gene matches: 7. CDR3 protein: CASSVRLAGVGEQYF. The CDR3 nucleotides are TGTGCCAGCAGCGTTAGACTAGCGGGAGTGGGGGAGCAGTACTTC.

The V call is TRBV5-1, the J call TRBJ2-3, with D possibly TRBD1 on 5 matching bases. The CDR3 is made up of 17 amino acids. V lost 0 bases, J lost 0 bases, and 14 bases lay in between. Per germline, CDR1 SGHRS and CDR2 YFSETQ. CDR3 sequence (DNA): TGCGCCAGCAGCTTGGTCGGCAGGGTCCCTAGCACAGATACGCAGTATTTT. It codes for CASSLVGRVPSTDTQYF. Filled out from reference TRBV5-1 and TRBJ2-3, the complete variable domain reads KAGVTQTPRYLIKTRGQQVTLSCSPISGHRSVSWYQQTPGQGLQFLFEYFSETQRNKGNFPGRFSGRQFSNSRSEMNVSTLELGDSALYLCASSLVGRVPSTDTQYFGPGTRLTVL.

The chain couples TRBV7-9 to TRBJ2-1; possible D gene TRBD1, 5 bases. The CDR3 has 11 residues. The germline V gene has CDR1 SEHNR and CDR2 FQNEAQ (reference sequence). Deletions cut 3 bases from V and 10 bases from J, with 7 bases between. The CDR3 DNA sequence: TGTGCCAGCAGCTTCACAGGAGAGCAGTTCTTC. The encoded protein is CASSFTGEQFF.

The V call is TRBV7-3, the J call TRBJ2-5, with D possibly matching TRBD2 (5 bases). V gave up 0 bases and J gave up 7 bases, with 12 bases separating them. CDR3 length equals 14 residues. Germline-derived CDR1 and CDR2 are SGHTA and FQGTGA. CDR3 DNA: TGTGCCAGCAGCTTAACCCCGGGCGAGGGGACCCAGTACTTC. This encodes CASSLTPGEGTQYF.

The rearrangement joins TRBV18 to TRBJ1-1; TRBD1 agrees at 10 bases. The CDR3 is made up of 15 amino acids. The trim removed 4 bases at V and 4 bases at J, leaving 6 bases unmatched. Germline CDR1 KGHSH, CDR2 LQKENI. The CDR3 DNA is TGTGCCAGCTCACTTGGACAGGGGGGGATCACTGAAGCTTTCTTT. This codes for CASSLGQGGITEAFF.

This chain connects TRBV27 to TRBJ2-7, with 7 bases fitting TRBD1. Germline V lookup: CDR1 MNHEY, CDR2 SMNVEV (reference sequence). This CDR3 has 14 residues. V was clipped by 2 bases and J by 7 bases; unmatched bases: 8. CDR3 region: CASSLRDSRGEQYF. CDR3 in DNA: TGTGCCAGCAGTTTAAGGGACAGTCGAGGTGAGCAGTACTTC.

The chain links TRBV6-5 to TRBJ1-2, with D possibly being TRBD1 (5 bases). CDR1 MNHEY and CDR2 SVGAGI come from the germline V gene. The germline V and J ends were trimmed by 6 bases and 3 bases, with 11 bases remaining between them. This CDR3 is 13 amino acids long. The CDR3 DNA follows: TGTGCCAGCAGGAGGGACGCCGACTATGGCTACACCTTC. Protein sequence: CASRRDADYGYTF.

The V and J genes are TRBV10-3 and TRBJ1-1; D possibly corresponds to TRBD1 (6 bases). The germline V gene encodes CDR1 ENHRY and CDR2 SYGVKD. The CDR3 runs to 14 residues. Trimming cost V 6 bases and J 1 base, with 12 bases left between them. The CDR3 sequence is CAIRLTGGNTEAFF. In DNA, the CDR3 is TGTGCCATCAGGCTGACAGGAGGGAACACTGAAGCTTTCTTT.

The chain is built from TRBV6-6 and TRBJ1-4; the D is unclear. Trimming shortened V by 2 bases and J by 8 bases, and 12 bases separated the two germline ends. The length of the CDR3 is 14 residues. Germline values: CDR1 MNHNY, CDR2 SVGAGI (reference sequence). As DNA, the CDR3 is TGTGCCAGCAGTTACACCCCGATGTGGGAAAAACTGTTTTTT. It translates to CASSYTPMWEKLFF.

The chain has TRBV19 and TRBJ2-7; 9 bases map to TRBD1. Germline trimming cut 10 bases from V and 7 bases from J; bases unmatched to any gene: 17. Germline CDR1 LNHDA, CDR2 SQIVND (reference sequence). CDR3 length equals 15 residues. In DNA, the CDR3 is TGTGCCACCAGGGGACAGGGTAGGGCTACCAAGGAGCAGTACTTC. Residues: CATRGQGRATKEQYF.